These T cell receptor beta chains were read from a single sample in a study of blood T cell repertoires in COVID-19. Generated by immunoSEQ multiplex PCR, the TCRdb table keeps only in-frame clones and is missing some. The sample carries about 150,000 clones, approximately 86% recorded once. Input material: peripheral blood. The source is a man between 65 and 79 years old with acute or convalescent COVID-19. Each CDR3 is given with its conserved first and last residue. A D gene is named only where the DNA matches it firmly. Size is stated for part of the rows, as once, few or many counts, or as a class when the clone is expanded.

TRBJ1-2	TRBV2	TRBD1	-	TGTGCCAGCAGTAGCAGGGGGCCGGACCGTAATGGCTACACCTTC	CASSSRGPDRNGYTF
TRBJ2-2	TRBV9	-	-	TGTGCCAGCAGCCAAACAGGGAACACCGGGGAGCTGTTTTTT	CASSQTGNTGELFF
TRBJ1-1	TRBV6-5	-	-	TGTGCCAGCAGTTACTTAGCGGGCGGGAGCGGTGAAGCTTTCTTT	CASSYLAGGSGEAFF
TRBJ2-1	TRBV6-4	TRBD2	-	TGTGCCAGCAGTGCGGGACTAGGGCCATACAATGAGCAGTTCTTC	CASSAGLGPYNEQFF
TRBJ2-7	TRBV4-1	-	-	TGCGCCAGCAGCCAAGATAACGGAGCCTACGAGCAGTACTTC	CASSQDNGAYEQYF
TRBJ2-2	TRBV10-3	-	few	TGTGCCATCAGTGAGGGGCTTCGCGGGGGGGAGCTGTTTTTT	CAISEGLRGGELFF
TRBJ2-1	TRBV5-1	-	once	TGCGCCAGCAGCTATAGTAGGGGTCGCTCCTACAATGAGCAGTTCTTC	CASSYSRGRSYNEQFF
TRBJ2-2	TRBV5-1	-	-	TGCGCCAGCAGCTTGGAAGCCGCGAACACCGGGGAGCTGTTTTTT	CASSLEAANTGELFF
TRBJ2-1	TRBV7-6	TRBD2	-	TGTGCCAGCAGCATATTAGCGGGAGGGGCTTCATACAATGAGCAGTTCTTC	CASSILAGGASYNEQFF
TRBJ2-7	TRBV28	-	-	TGTGCCAGCAGCCCTCCGGGAGCCCTCTACGAGCAGTACTTC	CASSPPGALYEQYF
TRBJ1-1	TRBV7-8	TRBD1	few	TGTGCCAGCAGCTGGGACAGGGTACCTGAAGCTTTCTTT	CASSWDRVPEAFF
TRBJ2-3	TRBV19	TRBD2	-	TGTGCCAGTAGCATAGCGGGAGACACAGATACGCAGTATTTT	CASSIAGDTDTQYF
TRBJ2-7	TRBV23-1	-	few	TGCGCCAGCAGTCAATCGAAAGCATGTTCCTACGAGCAGTACTTC	CASSQSKACSYEQYF
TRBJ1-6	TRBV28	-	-	TGTGCCAGCAGTTTAGGAGATTCACCCCTCCACTTT	CASSLGDSPLHF
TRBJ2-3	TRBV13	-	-	TGTGCCAGCAGCTTAGGGCCAAGCGGGCAAGGGAGAGATACGCAGTATTTT	CASSLGPSGQGRDTQYF
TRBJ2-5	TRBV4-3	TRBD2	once	TGCGCCAGCAGCAAATCCCAGCGGGAGGGAGAGACCCAGTACTTC	CASSKSQREGETQYF
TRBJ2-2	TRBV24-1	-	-	TGTGCCACCAGTGACCCCCGGGGTAACACCGGGGAGCTGTTTTTT	CATSDPRGNTGELFF
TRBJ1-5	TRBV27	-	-	TGTGCCAGCAGTTTGAGTTTTGCTCAGCCCCAGCATTTT	CASSLSFAQPQHF
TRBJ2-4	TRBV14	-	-	TGTGCCAGCAGCCGCGATTCTCTAGCCAAAAACATTCAGTACTTC	CASSRDSLAKNIQYF
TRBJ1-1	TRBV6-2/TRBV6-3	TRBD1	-	TGTGCCAGCAGCCGGGACAGGGGGCTGACTGAAGCTTTCTTT	CASSRDRGLTEAFF
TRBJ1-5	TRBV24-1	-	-	TGTGCCACCAGTGATACGAAGACAGATTATAGCAATCAGCCCCAGCATTTT	CATSDTKTDYSNQPQHF
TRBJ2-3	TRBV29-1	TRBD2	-	TGCAGCGTTGAAGTGCTAGCGGTGGATACGCAGTATTTT	CSVEVLAVDTQYF
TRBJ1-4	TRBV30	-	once	TGTGCCTGGAGTGTACGGCCGGGAGAAAAACTGTTTTTT	CAWSVRPGEKLFF
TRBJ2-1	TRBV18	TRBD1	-	TGTGCCAGCTCACCGGGACAGGGTCGGGGGTCCTACAATGAGCAGTTCTTC	CASSPGQGRGSYNEQFF
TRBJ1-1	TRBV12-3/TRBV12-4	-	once	TGTGCCAGCAGTTTGGCCCAGTCCGCTGAAGCTTTCTTT	CASSLAQSAEAFF
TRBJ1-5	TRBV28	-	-	TGTGCCACCCATATAGGGGGCAATCAGCCCCAGCATTTT	CATHIGGNQPQHF
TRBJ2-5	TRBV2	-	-	TGTGCCAGCAGTGAACAACAACAAGAGACCCAGTACTTC	CASSEQQQETQYF
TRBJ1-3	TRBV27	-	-	TGTGCCAGCAGTCTTTCGGGGGGACTCTCTGGAAACACCATATATTTT	CASSLSGGLSGNTIYF
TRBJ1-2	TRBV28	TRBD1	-	TGTGCCAGCAGTTCAAACAGGGGGCGCGTCTATGGCTACACCTTC	CASSSNRGRVYGYTF
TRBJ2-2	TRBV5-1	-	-	TGCGCCAGCAGCTTGGCGAGGTGGGGCGGGGCGAACACCGGGGAGCTGTTTTTT	CASSLARWGGANTGELFF
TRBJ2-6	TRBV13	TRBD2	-	TGTGCCAGCAGCTTCCGAGTTGGGGGGGCTGGGGCCAACGTCCTGACTTTC	CASSFRVGGAGANVLTF
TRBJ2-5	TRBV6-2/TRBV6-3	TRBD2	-	TGTGCCAGCAGTCAGAGATTAGCGGGAAGCAAGATTCAAGAGACCCAGTACTTC	CASSQRLAGSKIQETQYF
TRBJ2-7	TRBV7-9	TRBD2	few	TGTGCCAGCAGCCGGACTAGCGGAAGCTCCTACGAGCAGTACTTC	CASSRTSGSSYEQYF
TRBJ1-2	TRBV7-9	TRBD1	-	TGTGCCAGCAGCTTAGTAGGGACAGGGGGCGTTGGCTACACCTTC	CASSLVGTGGVGYTF
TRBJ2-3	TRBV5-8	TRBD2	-	TGTGCCAGCAGTTATTCCGGGACTAGCGGGAGAGATACGCAGTATTTT	CASSYSGTSGRDTQYF
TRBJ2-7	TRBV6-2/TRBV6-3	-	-	TGTGCCAGCAGTGCACCCGGGACAGGGGGATCTACTAGCGGGATTTCCTACGAGCAGTACTTC	CASSAPGTGGSTSGISYEQYF
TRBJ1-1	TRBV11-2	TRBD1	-	TGTGCCAGCAGCTGGGACAGGGGAGGCACTGAAGCTTTCTTT	CASSWDRGGTEAFF
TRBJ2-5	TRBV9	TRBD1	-	TGTGCCAGCAGCCCTTTTCGCGGGACAGGCTTCCAAGAGACCCAGTACTTC	CASSPFRGTGFQETQYF
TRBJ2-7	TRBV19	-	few	TGTGCCAGTAGTGAACAGGTTAGCTCCTACGAGCAGTACTTC	CASSEQVSSYEQYF
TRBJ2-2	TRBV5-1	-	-	TGCGCCAGCGCATACGGGGGGAACACCGGGGAGCTGTTTTTT	CASAYGGNTGELFF
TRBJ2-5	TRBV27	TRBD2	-	TGTGCCAGCAGCCGCAGGGAGGGGGAGACCCAGTACTTC	CASSRREGETQYF
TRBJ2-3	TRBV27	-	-	TGTGCCAGCAGTACCTTAGCGAGACCCACAGATACGCAGTATTTT	CASSTLARPTDTQYF